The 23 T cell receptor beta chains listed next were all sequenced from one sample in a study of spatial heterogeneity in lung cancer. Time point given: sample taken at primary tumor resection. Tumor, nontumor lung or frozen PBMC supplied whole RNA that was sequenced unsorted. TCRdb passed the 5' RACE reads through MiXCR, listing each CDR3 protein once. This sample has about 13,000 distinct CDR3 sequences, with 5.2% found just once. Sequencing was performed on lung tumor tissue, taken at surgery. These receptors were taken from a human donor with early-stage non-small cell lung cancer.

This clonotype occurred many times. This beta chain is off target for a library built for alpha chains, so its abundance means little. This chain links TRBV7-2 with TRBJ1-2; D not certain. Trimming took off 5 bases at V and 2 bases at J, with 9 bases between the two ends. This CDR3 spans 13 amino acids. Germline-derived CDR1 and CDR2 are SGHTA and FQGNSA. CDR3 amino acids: CASSAIANYGYTF. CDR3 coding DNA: TGTGCCAGCAGCGCGATCGCCAACTATGGCTACACCTTC. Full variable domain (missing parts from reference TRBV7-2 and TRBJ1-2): GAGVSQSPSNKVTEKGKDVELRCDPISGHTALYWYRQSLGQGLEFLIYFQGNSAPDKSGLPSDRFSAERTGGSVSTLTIQRTQQEDSAVYLCASSAIANYGYTFGSGTRLTVV.

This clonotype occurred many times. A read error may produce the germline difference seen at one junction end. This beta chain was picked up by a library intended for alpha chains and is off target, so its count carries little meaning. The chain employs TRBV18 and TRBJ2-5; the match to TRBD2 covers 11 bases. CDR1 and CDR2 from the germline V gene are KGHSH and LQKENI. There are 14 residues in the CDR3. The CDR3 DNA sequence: TGTGCCAGCTCGCCCGGGACTAGCGGTCTTGTAGTCGTCTTC. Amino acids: CASSPGTSGLVVVF.

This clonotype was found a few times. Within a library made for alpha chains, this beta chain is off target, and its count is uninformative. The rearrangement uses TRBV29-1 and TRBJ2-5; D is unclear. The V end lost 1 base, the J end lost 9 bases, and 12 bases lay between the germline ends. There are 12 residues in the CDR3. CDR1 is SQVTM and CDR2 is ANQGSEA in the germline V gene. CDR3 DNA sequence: TGCAGCGTTGAAGTACGATATAGGGCCCAGTACTTC. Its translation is CSVEVRYRAQYF.

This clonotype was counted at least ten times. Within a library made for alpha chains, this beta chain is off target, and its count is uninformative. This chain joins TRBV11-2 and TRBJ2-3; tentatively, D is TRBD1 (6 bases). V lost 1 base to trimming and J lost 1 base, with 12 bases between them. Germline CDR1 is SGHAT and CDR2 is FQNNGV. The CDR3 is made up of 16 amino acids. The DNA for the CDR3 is TGTGCCAGCAGCTTAGGATGGGGGCCCCGCACAGATACGCAGTATTTT. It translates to CASSLGWGPRTDTQYF. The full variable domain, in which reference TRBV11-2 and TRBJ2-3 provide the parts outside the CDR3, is EAGVAQSPRYKIIEKRQSVAFWCNPISGHATLYWYQQILGQGPKLLIQFQNNGVVDDSQLPKDRFSAERLKGVDSTLKIQPAKLEDSAVYLCASSLGWGPRTDTQYFGPGTRLTVL.

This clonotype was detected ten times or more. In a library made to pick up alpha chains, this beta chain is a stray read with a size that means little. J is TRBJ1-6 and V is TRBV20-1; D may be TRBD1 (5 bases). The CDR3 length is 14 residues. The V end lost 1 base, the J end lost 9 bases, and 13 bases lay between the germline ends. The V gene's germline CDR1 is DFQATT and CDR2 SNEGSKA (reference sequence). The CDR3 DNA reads TGCAGTGCTAGAGTAGGGGCGTCGGGTTCACCCCTCCACTTT. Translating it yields CSARVGASGSPLHF.

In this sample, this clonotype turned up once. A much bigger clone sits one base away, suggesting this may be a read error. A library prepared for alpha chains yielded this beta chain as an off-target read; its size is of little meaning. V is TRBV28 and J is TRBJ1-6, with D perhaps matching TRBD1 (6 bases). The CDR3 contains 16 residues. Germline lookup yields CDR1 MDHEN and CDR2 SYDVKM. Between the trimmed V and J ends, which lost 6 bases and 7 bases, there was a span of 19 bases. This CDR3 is CASRSAGVIHNSPLHF. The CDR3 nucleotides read TGTGCCAGCAGATCTGCAGGGGTTATCCACAATTCACCCCTCCACTTT.

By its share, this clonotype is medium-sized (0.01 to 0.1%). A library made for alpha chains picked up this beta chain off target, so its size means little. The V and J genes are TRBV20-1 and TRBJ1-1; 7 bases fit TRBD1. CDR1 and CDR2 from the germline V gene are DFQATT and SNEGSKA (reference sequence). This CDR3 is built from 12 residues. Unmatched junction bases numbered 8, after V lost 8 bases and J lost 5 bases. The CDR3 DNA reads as TGCAGTAAAAAACAGGGGACGACTGAAGCTTTCTTT. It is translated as CSKKQGTTEAFF.

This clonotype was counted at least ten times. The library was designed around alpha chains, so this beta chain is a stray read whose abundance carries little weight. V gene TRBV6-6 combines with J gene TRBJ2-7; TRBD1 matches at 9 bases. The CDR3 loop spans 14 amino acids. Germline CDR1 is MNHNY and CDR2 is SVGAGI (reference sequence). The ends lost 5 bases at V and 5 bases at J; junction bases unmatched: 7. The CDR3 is CASSPAGTGNEQYF. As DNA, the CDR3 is TGTGCCAGCAGTCCGGCCGGGACAGGGAACGAGCAGTACTTC.

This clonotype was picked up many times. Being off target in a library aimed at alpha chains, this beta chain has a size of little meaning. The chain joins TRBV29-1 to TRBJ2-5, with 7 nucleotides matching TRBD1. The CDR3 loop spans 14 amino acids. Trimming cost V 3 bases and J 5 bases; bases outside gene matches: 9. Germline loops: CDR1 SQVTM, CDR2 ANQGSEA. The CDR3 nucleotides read TGCAGCGTTGATTACCCCCAGGGGGTCGAGACCCAGTACTTC. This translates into CSVDYPQGVETQYF.

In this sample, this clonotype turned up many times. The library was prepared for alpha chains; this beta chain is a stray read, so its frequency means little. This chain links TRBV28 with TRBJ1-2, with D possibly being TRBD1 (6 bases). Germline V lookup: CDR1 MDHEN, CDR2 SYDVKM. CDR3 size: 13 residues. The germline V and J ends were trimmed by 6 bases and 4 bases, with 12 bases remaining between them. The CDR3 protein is CASSPTGPYGYTF. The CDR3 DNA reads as TGTGCCAGCAGCCCAACAGGGCCCTATGGCTACACCTTC.

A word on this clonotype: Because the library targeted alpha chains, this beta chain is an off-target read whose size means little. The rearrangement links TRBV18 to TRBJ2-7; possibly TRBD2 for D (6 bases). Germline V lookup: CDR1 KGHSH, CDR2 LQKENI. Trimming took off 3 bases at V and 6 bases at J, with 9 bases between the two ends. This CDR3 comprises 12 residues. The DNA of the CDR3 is TGTGCCAGCTCACCGACTAGTGGCGAGCAGTACGTC. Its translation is CASSPTSGEQYV.

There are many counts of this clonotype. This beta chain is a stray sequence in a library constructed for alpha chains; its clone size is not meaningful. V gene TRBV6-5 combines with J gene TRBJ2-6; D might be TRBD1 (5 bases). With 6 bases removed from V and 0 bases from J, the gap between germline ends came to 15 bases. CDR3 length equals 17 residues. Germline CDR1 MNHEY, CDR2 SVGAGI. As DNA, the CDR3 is TGTGCCAGCAGCCACAATAGGGGCAGCTCTGGGGCCAACGTCCTGACTTTC. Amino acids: CASSHNRGSSGANVLTF.

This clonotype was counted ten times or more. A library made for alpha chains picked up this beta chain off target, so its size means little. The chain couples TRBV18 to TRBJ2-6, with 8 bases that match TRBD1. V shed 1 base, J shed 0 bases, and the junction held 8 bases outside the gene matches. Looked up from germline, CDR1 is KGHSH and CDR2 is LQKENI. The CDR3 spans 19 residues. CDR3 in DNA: TGTGCCAGCTCACCACTTGGGACAGGCCTCCGCTCTGGGGCCAACGTCCTGACTTTC. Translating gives CASSPLGTGLRSGANVLTF.

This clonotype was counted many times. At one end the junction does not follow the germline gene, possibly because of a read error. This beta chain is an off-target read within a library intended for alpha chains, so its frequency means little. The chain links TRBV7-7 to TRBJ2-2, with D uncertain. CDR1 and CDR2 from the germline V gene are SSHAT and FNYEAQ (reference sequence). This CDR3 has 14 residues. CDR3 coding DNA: TGTGCTAGCAGCTTATCAACTAACACCGGGGAGCTGTTTTTT. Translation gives CASSLSTNTGELFF.

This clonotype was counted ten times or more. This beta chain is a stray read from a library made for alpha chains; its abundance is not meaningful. CDR3 nucleotides: TGTGCCAGCAGTGTTAGACAGCCCATGAACACTGAAGCTTTCTTT. Translated: CASSVRQPMNTEAFF. The gene calls are TRBV21-1 and TRBJ1-1; the table's D gene call, TRBD1, was not cross checked with the DNA. TRBV21-1 represents a pseudogene. The CDR3 length is 15 residues.

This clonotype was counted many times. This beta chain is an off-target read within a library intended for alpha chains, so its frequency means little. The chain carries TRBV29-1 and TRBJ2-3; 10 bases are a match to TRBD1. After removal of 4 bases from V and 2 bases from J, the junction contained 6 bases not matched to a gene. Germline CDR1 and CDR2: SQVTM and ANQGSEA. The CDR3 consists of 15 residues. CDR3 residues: CSVGGGQGVTDTQYF. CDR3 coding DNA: TGCAGCGTTGGGGGTGGACAGGGGGTCACAGATACGCAGTATTTT.

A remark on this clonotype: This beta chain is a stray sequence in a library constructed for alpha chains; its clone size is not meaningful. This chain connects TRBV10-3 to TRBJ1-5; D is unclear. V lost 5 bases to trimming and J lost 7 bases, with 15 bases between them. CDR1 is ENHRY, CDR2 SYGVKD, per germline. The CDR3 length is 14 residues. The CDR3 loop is CAISNGNIEQPQHF. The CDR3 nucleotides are TGTGCCATCAGTAACGGGAATATCGAACAGCCCCAGCATTTT.

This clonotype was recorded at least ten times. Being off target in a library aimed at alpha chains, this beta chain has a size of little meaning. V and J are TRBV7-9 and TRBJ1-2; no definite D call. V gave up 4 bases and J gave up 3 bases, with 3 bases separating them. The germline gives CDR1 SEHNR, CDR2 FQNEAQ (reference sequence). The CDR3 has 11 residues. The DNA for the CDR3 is TGTGCCAGCAGCTACGACTATGGCTACACCTTC. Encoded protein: CASSYDYGYTF.

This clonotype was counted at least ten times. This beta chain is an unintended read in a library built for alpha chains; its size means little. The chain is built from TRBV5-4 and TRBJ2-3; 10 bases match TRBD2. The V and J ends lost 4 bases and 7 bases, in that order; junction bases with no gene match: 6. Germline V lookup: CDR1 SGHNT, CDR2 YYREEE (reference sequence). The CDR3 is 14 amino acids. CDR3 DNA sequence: TGTGCCAGCAGCCCCCCACTAGCGGGGAATACGCAGTATTTT. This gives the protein CASSPPLAGNTQYF.

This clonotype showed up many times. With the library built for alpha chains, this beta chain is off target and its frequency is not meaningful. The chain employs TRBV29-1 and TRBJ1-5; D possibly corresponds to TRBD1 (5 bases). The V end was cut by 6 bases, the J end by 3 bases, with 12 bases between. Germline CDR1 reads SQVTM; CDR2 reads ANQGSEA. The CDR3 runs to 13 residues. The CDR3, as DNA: TGCAGCGTATCCCGAGGGACCAATCAGCCCCAGCATTTT. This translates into CSVSRGTNQPQHF.

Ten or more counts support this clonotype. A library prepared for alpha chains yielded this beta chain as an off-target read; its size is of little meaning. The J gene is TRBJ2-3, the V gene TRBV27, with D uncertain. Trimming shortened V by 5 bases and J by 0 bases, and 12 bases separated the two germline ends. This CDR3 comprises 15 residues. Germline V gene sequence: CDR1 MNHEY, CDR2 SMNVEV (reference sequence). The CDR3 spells CASSGTWVSTDTQYF. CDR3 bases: TGTGCCAGCAGTGGAACGTGGGTTAGCACAGATACGCAGTATTTT.

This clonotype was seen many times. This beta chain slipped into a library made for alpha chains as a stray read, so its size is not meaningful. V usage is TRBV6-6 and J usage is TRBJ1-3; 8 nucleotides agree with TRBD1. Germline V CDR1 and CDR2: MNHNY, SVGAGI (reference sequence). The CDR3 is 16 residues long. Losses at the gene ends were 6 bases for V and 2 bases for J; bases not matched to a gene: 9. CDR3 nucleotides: TGTGCCAGCAGCCGCCCCGGACAGGGCGCTGGAAACACCATATATTTT. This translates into CASSRPGQGAGNTIYF.

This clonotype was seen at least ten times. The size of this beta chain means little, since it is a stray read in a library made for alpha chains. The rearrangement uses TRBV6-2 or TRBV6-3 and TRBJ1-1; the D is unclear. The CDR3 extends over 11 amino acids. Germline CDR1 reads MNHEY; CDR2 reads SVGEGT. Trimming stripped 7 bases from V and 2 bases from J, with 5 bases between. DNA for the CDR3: TGTGCCAGCAAGGGAAACACTGAAGCTTTCTTT. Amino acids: CASKGNTEAFF.